The 9 T cell receptor beta chains below all came from one sample that was sequenced in a study of identical twins. MiXCR was run by TCRdb on the 5' RACE reads, yielding one entry per CDR3 protein. This table holds 1.5 million to 2 million distinct CDR3 sequences, around 29% found once. What was sequenced was cord blood. All receptors derive from a newborn girl in good health.

Points on this clonotype: One junction end does not reproduce the germline sequence, and a read error may be involved. The chain uses TRBV7-7 and TRBJ2-1; the D gene is possibly TRBD1 (6 bases). The CDR3 extends over 14 amino acids. CDR1 and CDR2 from the germline V gene are SSHAT and FNYEAQ (reference sequence). The chain's CDR3 is CASSLAQQGGEQFF. CDR3 in DNA: TGTGCTAGCAGCTTAGCACAACAGGGCGGTGAGCAGTTCTTC.

The J gene is TRBJ2-7, the V gene TRBV9; tentatively, D is TRBD1 (5 bases). Between the trimmed V and J ends, which lost 7 bases and 3 bases, there was a span of 14 bases. The CDR3 spans 13 residues. CDR1 is SGDLS, CDR2 YYNGEE, per germline. As DNA, the CDR3 is TGTGCCAGCGCGCCGGCAGGGTGCTACGAGCAGTACTTC. It encodes CASAPAGCYEQYF.

This clonotype appeared once. This sequence joins TRBV10-3 and TRBJ2-2; 9 nucleotides align to TRBD1. V gave up 4 bases and J gave up 5 bases; unmatched junction bases: 2. This CDR3 region has 14 residues. From germline, CDR1 is ENHRY and CDR2 SYGVKD. Here the CDR3 DNA reads TGTGCCATCAGTGGGACAGGGGAAACCGGGGAGCTGTTTTTT. It codes for CAISGTGETGELFF.

This chain joins TRBV27 and TRBJ1-2; tentative D call: TRBD1 (6 bases). V lost 6 bases, J lost 2 bases, and 16 bases lay in between. CDR3 length: 15 residues. Germline-derived CDR1 and CDR2 are MNHEY and SMNVEV (reference sequence). CDR3 residues: CASSISGAPNYGYTF. In DNA, the CDR3 is TGTGCCAGCAGCATTTCAGGGGCCCCCAACTATGGCTACACCTTC.

The V call is TRBV5-1, the J call TRBJ2-5; TRBD2 agrees at 12 bases. With the DNA end fitting TRBJ2-4 better, the J assignment may be wrong. This CDR3 comprises 15 residues. Germline V gives CDR1 SGHRS, CDR2 YFSETQ. CDR3 residues: CASSSTSGGRDIQYF. CDR3 nucleotide sequence: TGCGCCAGCAGCTCAACTAGCGGGGGGAGGGACATTCAGTACTTC.

This chain connects TRBV14 to TRBJ1-2; no firm D call. This CDR3 has 13 amino acids. CDR1 is SGHDN and CDR2 is FVKESK in the germline V gene. V dropped 5 bases and J dropped 6 bases, with 13 bases sitting between them. DNA of the CDR3: TGTGCCAGCAGCGGACCTACAAGTCATGGCTACACCTTC. It translates to CASSGPTSHGYTF.

This clonotype was detected ten times or more. CDR3: CASSGTGEETQYF. DNA for the CDR3: TGTGCCAGCAGTGGGACAGGAGAAGAGACCCAGTACTTC. The gene calls are TRBV6-1 and TRBJ2-5, with 7 bases lining up with TRBD1. This CDR3 is 13 amino acids long. V was clipped by 4 bases and J by 3 bases; unmatched bases: 2. The germline CDR1 and CDR2 sequences are MNHNS and SASEGT.

This chain connects TRBV20-1 to TRBJ2-3, with D tentatively TRBD1 or TRBD2 (6 bases each). This CDR3 contains 13 residues. Germline V gene data show CDR1 as DFQATT and CDR2 as SNEGSKA (reference sequence). The V gene lost 1 base and the J gene lost 6 bases, with 11 bases spanning the gap. The CDR3 DNA reads as TGCAGTGCTAGAGTTGGGGGGCTGGATACGCAGTATTTT. It translates to CSARVGGLDTQYF.

The J gene is TRBJ1-2, the V gene TRBV5-1; D gene ambiguous. The CDR3 has 14 residues. V was shortened by 4 bases and J by 3 bases, with 13 bases between the two germline ends. Germline V gives CDR1 SGHRS, CDR2 YFSETQ. CDR3 sequence (DNA): TGCGCCAGCAGCAGGGCTGACACTGACTATGGCTACACCTTC. This encodes CASSRADTDYGYTF.